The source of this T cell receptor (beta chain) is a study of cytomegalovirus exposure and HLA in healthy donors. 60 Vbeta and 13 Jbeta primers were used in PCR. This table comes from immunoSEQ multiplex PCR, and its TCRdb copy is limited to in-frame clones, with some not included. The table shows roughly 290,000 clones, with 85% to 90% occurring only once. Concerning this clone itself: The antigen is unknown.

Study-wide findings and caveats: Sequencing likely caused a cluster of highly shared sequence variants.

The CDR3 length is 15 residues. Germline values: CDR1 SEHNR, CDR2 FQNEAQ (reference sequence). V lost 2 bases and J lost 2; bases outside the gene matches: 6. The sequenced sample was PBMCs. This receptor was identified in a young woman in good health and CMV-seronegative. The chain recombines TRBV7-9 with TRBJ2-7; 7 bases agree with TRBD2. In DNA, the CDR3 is TGTGCCAGCAGCTTAAGGAGCGGGGCTACCTACGAGCAGTACTTC. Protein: CASSLRSGATYEQYF.